This T cell receptor beta chain was obtained from a study of cytomegalovirus exposure and HLA in healthy donors. For the study at large: Genotyping showed 81% of over 350 donors falling in the Caucasian-associated ancestry cluster. Study conclusions and caveats: Beyond CMV serostatus, there was no information to go on about immune exposure. An analysis was carried out later, and it reportedly showed fewer N-insertions in an Asian-associated ancestry cluster than the roughly 670-donor mean.

Primers included in the PCR were 60 Vbeta and 13 Jbeta primers. Profiling relied on immunoSEQ multiplex PCR, and the TCRdb table lists in-frame clones only, not all of them. The sample has 170,000 or so clones; about four fifths are singletons. V lost 0 bases, J lost 2 bases, and 14 bases lay in between. The germline gives CDR1 GTSNPN, CDR2 SVGIG (reference sequence). This CDR3 has 16 residues. Notes on this clone: Its antigen is as yet unknown.

The origin of this receptor is a man in his late teens or twenties in good health and CMV-seronegative. The chain employs TRBV30 and TRBJ1-5, with D unresolved. The sequenced sample consisted of PBMCs. The CDR3: CAWSVRAGSGNQPQHF. DNA of the CDR3: TGTGCCTGGAGTGTACGGGCGGGCAGCGGCAATCAGCCCCAGCATTTT.